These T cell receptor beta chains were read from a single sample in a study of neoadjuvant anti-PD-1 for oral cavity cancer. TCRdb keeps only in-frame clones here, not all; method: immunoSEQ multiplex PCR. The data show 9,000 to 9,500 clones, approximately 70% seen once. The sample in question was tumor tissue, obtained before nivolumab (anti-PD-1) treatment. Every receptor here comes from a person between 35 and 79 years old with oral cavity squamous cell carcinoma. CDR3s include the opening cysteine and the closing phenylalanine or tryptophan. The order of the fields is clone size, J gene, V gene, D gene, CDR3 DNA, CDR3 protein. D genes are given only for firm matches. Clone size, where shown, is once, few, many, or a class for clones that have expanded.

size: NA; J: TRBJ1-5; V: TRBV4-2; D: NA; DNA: TGTGCCAGCAGCCAAAGAAGACACACTGATCAGCCCCAGCATTTT; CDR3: CASSQRRHTDQPQHF
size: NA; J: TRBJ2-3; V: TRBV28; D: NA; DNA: TGTGCCAGCAGTTTATGGACATTGGGAGTCACAGATACGCAGTATTTT; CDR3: CASSLWTLGVTDTQYF
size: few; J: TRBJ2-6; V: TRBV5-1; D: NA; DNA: TGCGCCAGCAGATTAGTGGGTGGGGCCAACGTCCTGACTTTC; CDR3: CASRLVGGANVLTF
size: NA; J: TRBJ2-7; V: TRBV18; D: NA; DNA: TGTGCCAGCTCACCGAACAGTGGGTACGAGCAGTACTTC; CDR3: CASSPNSGYEQYF
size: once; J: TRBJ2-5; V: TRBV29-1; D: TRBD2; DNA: TGCAGCGTTGCGGGACTAGCGGAAGAGACCCAGTACTTC; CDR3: CSVAGLAEETQYF
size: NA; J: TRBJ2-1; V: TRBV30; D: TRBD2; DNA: TGTGCCTGGAATAGCGGGGGGTACAATGAGCAGTTCTTC; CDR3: CAWNSGGYNEQFF
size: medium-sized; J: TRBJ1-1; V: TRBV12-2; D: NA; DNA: TGTGCAAGTCGCTTGTCCCAGGGGGTAAGAAACACTGAAGCTTTCTTT; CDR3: CASRLSQGVRNTEAFF
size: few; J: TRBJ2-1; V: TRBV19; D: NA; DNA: TGTGCCAGTACTCGACTAGAAGGCAATGAGCAGTTCTTC; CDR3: CASTRLEGNEQFF
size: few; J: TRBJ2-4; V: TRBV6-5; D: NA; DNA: TGTGCCAGCAGTTGGGGGAAAACACTAGCCAAAAACATTCAGTACTTC; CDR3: CASSWGKTLAKNIQYF
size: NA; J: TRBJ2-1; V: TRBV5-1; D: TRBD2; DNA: TGCGCCAGCAGCTCGGTTGCGGGAGTTAATAATGAGCAGTTCTTC; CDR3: CASSSVAGVNNEQFF
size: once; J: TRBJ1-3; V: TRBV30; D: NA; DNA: TGTGCCTGGAGTGAGGGTGTTGGAAACACCATATATTTT; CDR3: CAWSEGVGNTIYF
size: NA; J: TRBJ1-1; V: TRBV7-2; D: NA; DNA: TGTGCCAGCAGCTTTCAGGGGAGCGGCACTGAAGCTTTCTTT; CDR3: CASSFQGSGTEAFF
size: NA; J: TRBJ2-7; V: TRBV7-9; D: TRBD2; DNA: TGTGCCAGCAGCCACCCGGGACTAGCGAACTACGAGCAGTACTTC; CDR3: CASSHPGLANYEQYF
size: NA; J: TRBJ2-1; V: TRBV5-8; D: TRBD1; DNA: TGTGCCAGCAGCTCGAAGTGGGCAGGGGGTTCGAATGAGCAGTTCTTC; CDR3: CASSSKWAGGSNEQFF
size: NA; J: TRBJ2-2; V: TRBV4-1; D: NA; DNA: TGCGCCAGCAGCCAAGACAATCGGGGGCGCAGCGCCGGGGAGCTGTTTTTT; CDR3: CASSQDNRGRSAGELFF
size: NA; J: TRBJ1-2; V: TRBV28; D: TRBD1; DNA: TGTGCCAGCAGTCCTGGACAGGGCCGGGACTATGGCTACACCTTC; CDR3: CASSPGQGRDYGYTF
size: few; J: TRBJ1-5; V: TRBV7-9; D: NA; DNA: TGTGCCAGCAGCTTAGGGGTGGGACAGCCCCAGCATTTT; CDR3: CASSLGVGQPQHF